This T cell receptor beta chain appears in the sequencing data of a study of cytomegalovirus exposure and HLA in healthy donors. Points from the study as a whole: Reportedly, a later analysis found an Asian-associated ancestry cluster had fewer N-insertions than the roughly 670-donor mean. A later analysis showed that HLA-associated TCR beta chains had undergone more clonal expansion than equally common others. There were some public TCRs occurring in many donors, but most TCR sequences were rare. Sequences of the TCR beta chain were said to predict the HLA-A and HLA-B alleles of most subjects accurately.

V dropped 4 bases and J dropped 0; count of bases not matched to a gene: 9. CDR1 is KGHSH and CDR2 is LQKENI in the germline V gene. This CDR3 is 17 amino acids long. As regards this clone: Its specificity is unknown.

PCR used 60 Vbeta primers and 13 Jbeta primers. Repertoires were generated with immunoSEQ multiplex PCR, while TCRdb's copy carries only in-frame clones and drops some. The sample includes about 200,000 clones, 65% to 80% of them seen just once. The chain is built from TRBV18 and TRBJ2-5; 9 nucleotides agree with TRBD2. The source of this sequence is a man aged 45-65 years in good health and CMV-seronegative. Sequenced sample: PBMCs. As DNA, the CDR3 is TGTGCCAGCTCACGCTGGGCTAGCGGGGCGTACCAAGAGACCCAGTACTTC. The encoded protein is CASSRWASGAYQETQYF. Filled out from reference TRBV18 and TRBJ2-5, the complete variable domain reads NAGVMQNPRHLVRRRGQEARLRCSPMKGHSHVYWYRQLPEEGLKFMVYLQKENIIDESGMPKERFSAEFPKEGPSILRIQQVVRGDSAAYFCASSRWASGAYQETQYFGPGTRLLVL.